Each of the 21 T cell receptor beta chains below was sequenced from the same sample in a study of long-term antiretroviral therapy in people with HIV. Version v3.0 of the immunoSEQ assay ran at survey level. Only in-frame clones appear in the TCRdb table, and some are missing; sequencing was by immunoSEQ multiplex PCR. The sample carries tens of thousands of clones, over 80% recorded once. The material sequenced was unsorted PBMCs, taken 1.5 years after starting antiretroviral therapy. All receptors come from a man between 18 and 35 years old with HIV.

The chain joins TRBV27 to TRBJ1-2, with no clear D. Per germline, CDR1 MNHEY and CDR2 SMNVEV (reference sequence). V shed 2 bases and J shed 8 bases, with 15 bases lying between them. CDR3 size: 14 residues. CDR3 amino acids: CASSLSRAAGGYTF. CDR3 bases: TGTGCCAGCAGTTTAAGCCGGGCCGCAGGCGGCTACACCTTC.

The rearrangement joins TRBV6-5 to TRBJ2-5, with a possible D match to TRBD2 (5 bases). V was cut by 10 bases and J by 5 bases, with 17 bases left in between. The CDR3 contains 13 residues. CDR1 is MNHEY, CDR2 SVGAGI, per germline. This CDR3 reads CATVTRGLETQYF. CDR3 coding DNA: TGTGCCACCGTCACCCGGGGTCTTGAGACCCAGTACTTC.

The chain combines TRBV19 with TRBJ2-7; D not resolved. The germline V gene encodes CDR1 LNHDA and CDR2 SQIVND (reference sequence). This CDR3 region has 13 residues. V gave up 7 bases and J gave up 4 bases, with 14 bases separating them. DNA of the CDR3: TGTGCCAGTAATCAAGGCCTGGGGTACGAGCAGTACTTC. Translated: CASNQGLGYEQYF.

V is TRBV2 and J is TRBJ1-4; a possible D gene is TRBD1 (6 bases). With 5 bases removed from V and 0 bases from J, the gap between germline ends came to 13 bases. Germline CDR1 reads SNHLY; CDR2 reads FYNNEI. The CDR3 spans 16 residues. CDR3: CASSLRTDSTNEKLFF. The CDR3 region has the DNA TGTGCCAGCAGTCTTAGGACAGATTCAACTAATGAAAAACTGTTTTTT. Full variable domain (missing parts from reference TRBV2 and TRBJ1-4): EPEVTQTPSHQVTQMGQEVILRCVPISNHLYFYWYRQILGQKVEFLVSFYNNEISEKSEIFDDQFSVERPDGSNFTLKIRSTKLEDSAMYFCASSLRTDSTNEKLFFGSGTQLSVL.

This clone was seen a single time. CDR3 in amino acids: CASSSGASGNTIYF. As DNA, the CDR3 is TGTGCCAGCAGTTCCGGGGCCTCTGGAAACACCATATATTTT. The chain is built from TRBV28 and TRBJ1-3; perhaps TRBD1 as D (5 bases). Deletions cut 4 bases from V and 0 bases from J, with 7 bases between. This CDR3 spans 14 amino acids. Germline loops: CDR1 MDHEN, CDR2 SYDVKM.

Comment on this clone: Other DNA sequences in the same sample also yield this CDR3. The rearrangement links TRBV7-2 to TRBJ2-3; D remains unclear. Per the germline V gene, CDR1 is SGHTA and CDR2 is FQGNSA. V lost 5 bases to trimming and J lost 0 bases, with 3 bases between them. The CDR3 is made up of 12 amino acids. The CDR3 coding sequence is TGTGCCAGCAGCCCGAGCACAGATACGCAGTATTTT. This encodes CASSPSTDTQYF.

The chain uses TRBV27 and TRBJ2-1, with D possibly matching TRBD2 (6 bases). The CDR3 contains 15 residues. Trimming took off 3 bases at V and 4 bases at J, with 13 bases between the two ends. The V gene's germline CDR1 is MNHEY and CDR2 SMNVEV (reference sequence). DNA of the CDR3: TGTGCCAGCAGTTTCCCGATCGGGAGTTACAATGAGCAGTTCTTC. Protein sequence: CASSFPIGSYNEQFF.

The chain is built from TRBV10-2 and TRBJ2-1, with unresolved D. CDR3 length equals 13 residues. Germline V lookup: CDR1 WSHSY, CDR2 SAAADI. Trimming shortened V by 5 bases and J by 5 bases, and 10 bases separated the two germline ends. This chain's CDR3 is CASSHVRDNEQFF. As DNA, the CDR3 is TGCGCCAGCAGTCATGTCCGGGACAATGAGCAGTTCTTC.

CDR3 nucleotide sequence: TGCGCCAGCACCGCGGTAGCGGGGGCTAGGGGCGAGCAGTACTTC. Translating gives CASTAVAGARGEQYF. The chain joins TRBV10-2 to TRBJ2-7; 9 bases fit TRBD2. The J segment lost 6 bases and the V segment lost 7 bases, leaving 13 bases of the junction unmatched. The CDR3 has 15 residues. Germline values: CDR1 WSHSY, CDR2 SAAADI.

J is TRBJ2-1 and V is TRBV7-9, with 9 bases matching TRBD2. This CDR3 comprises 17 residues. Germline loops: CDR1 SEHNR, CDR2 FQNEAQ (reference sequence). The trim removed 5 bases at V and 6 bases at J, leaving 14 bases unmatched. In DNA form, the CDR3 reads TGTGCCAGCAGCGTAGAATACCGACTAGCGGAGGGCAATGAGCAGTTCTTC. This translates into CASSVEYRLAEGNEQFF.

The V call is TRBV7-9, the J call TRBJ2-3; 7 bases line up with TRBD2. Germline trimming cut 5 bases from V and 0 bases from J; bases unmatched to any gene: 2. The CDR3 has 14 residues. CDR1 and CDR2 (germline): SEHNR, FQNEAQ (reference sequence). The CDR3 region is CASSQRGSTDTQYF. The CDR3 nucleotides read TGTGCCAGCAGCCAGCGGGGTAGCACAGATACGCAGTATTTT.

This clone was recorded only once. The chain links TRBV6-1 to TRBJ2-2; perhaps D is TRBD1 or TRBD2 (5 bases each). Germline CDR1 MNHNS, CDR2 SASEGT. The V end lost 2 bases, the J end lost 5 bases, and 24 bases lay between the germline ends. The CDR3 sequence is 19 residues long. The CDR3 is CASSELGRGTWLITGELFF. The CDR3 DNA reads TGTGCCAGCAGTGAACTGGGACGAGGGACGTGGTTGATAACCGGGGAGCTGTTTTTT.

The J gene is TRBJ2-1, the V gene TRBV5-4, with D hard to call. The V and J ends lost 4 bases and 8 bases respectively, with 10 bases between them. There are 12 residues in the CDR3. Germline V CDR1 and CDR2: SGHNT, YYREEE (reference sequence). CDR3 loop: CASSLVRDEQFF. The DNA for the CDR3 is TGTGCCAGCAGCCTCGTTCGGGATGAGCAGTTCTTC.

The V call is TRBV5-6, the J call TRBJ1-5; 9 bases are shared with TRBD1. CDR1 and CDR2 (germline): SGHDT, YYEEEE. This CDR3 is 16 amino acids long. Trimming at V came to 4 bases and at J to 2 bases, leaving 7 bases not matched to a gene. The CDR3 is CASSQRTGAGNQPQHF. The CDR3 nucleotides read TGTGCCAGCAGCCAACGGACAGGGGCGGGCAATCAGCCCCAGCATTTT.

The chain is built from TRBV14 and TRBJ1-4; TRBD1 might be the D (6 bases). V was pared by 3 bases and J by 2 bases, with 10 bases between. The CDR3 runs to 15 residues. Germline CDR1 and CDR2: SGHDN and FVKESK. CDR3 in amino acids: CASSHLGGTNEKLFF. CDR3 nucleotide sequence: TGTGCCAGCAGCCACTTAGGGGGTACTAATGAAAAACTGTTTTTT.

J is TRBJ2-7 and V is TRBV28; D call uncertain. Trimming took 1 base from V and 1 from J, leaving 5 bases between them. This CDR3 region has 13 residues. Per germline, CDR1 MDHEN and CDR2 SYDVKM. The CDR3 here is CASSLYGSYEQYF. The CDR3 DNA sequence: TGTGCCAGCAGTTTATACGGATCCTACGAGCAGTACTTC. Variable domain in full (rest from reference TRBV28 and TRBJ2-7): DVKVTQSSRYLVKRTGEKVFLECVQDMDHENMFWYRQDPGLGLRLIYFSYDVKMKEKGDIPEGYSVSREKKERFSLILESASTNQTSMYLCASSLYGSYEQYFGPGTRLTVT.

This sequence joins TRBV11-2 and TRBJ2-1, with TRBD1 matching 8 bases. The V gene's germline CDR1 is SGHAT and CDR2 FQNNGV. Unmatched junction bases numbered 6, after V lost 1 base and J lost 1 base. CDR3 length: 17 amino acids. The chain's CDR3 is CASSLVARDRSYNEQFF. CDR3 coding DNA: TGTGCCAGCAGCTTAGTTGCGCGGGACAGGTCCTACAATGAGCAGTTCTTC.

This clone was observed a few times. V usage is TRBV10-2 and J usage is TRBJ1-5; 8 bases are shared with TRBD1. Per the germline V gene, CDR1 is WSHSY and CDR2 is SAAADI. With 2 bases clipped from V and 3 bases from J, the junction kept 6 bases outside the gene matches. This CDR3 contains 16 residues. The CDR3 protein is CASSEEQGAINQPQHF. The CDR3 nucleotides are TGCGCCAGCAGTGAGGAGCAGGGGGCCATCAATCAGCCCCAGCATTTT.

This clone was seen a single time. V usage is TRBV5-6 and J usage is TRBJ2-5; D gene uncertain. This CDR3 contains 13 residues. V was clipped by 4 bases and J by 1 base, with 8 bases between them. Germline V CDR1 and CDR2: SGHDT, YYEEEE. The CDR3, as DNA: TGTGCCAGCAGCGTAATACCCCAAGAGACCCAGTACTTC. Protein: CASSVIPQETQYF.

Regarding this clone: Distinct nucleotide sequences in the sample also encode this CDR3. The J gene is TRBJ1-1, the V gene TRBV6-6; D gene ambiguous. This CDR3 comprises 12 residues. V lost 0 bases, J lost 2 bases, and 1 base lay in between. CDR1 and CDR2 (germline): MNHNY, SVGAGI (reference sequence). CDR3 loop: CASSYSNTEAFF. The CDR3 DNA reads TGTGCCAGCAGTTACTCTAACACTGAAGCTTTCTTT.

This chain connects TRBV29-1 to TRBJ2-7; unclear D gene. Per germline, CDR1 SQVTM and CDR2 ANQGSEA. CDR3 length: 11 amino acids. V lost 6 bases and J lost 2, with 8 bases in between. CDR3 sequence (DNA): TGCAGCGTCCGCAACACCTACGAGCAGTACTTC. Its protein product is CSVRNTYEQYF.